The rows below give T cell receptor beta chains drawn from one sample of a study of T-cell reconstitution after alpha-beta-depleted transplantation in children. TCRdb itself ran the PCR reads through MiXCR, one entry per CDR3 protein. Of approximately 510,000 distinct CDR3 sequences in the sample, approximately 20% were seen once. This specimen consisted of PBMCs from the stem cell graft donor, obtained from the stem cell graft. Source of these receptors: a human donor who donated a stem cell graft to a child with acute lymphoblastic leukemia. Each CDR3 is given without its conserved first and last residue.

TRBV6-2/TRBV6-3,TRBJ2-2,ASSYSLTYANTGELF
TRBV27,TRBJ2-3,ASSLSSSGRSDTQY
TRBV5-1,TRBJ1-1,ASSLGYAEAF
TRBV5-1,TRBJ2-5,ASSGLAGKEETQY
TRBV7-7,TRBJ2-7,ASSLGGTGVYHEQY
TRBV20-1,TRBJ1-5,SALTGRGNQPQH
TRBV7-6,TRBJ2-3,ASSSSGQWADTQY
TRBV12-3/TRBV12-4,TRBJ1-2,ASSFEGGFRSSDYGYT
TRBV5-1,TRBJ1-2,ASSLDIHPTDGYT
TRBV9,TRBJ2-1,ASSPGGELYNEQF
TRBV5-1,TRBJ2-7,ASSRGLAEAYEQY
TRBV25-1,TRBJ1-1,ASRGTGVISEAF
TRBV2,TRBJ2-3,ASRDFLEVSTDTQY
TRBV4-1,TRBJ2-7,ASSQVAEPPYEQY
TRBV6-5,TRBJ2-1,ASSYSRGSNEQF
TRBV5-1,TRBJ1-4,ASSLRQGGTNEKLF
TRBV27,TRBJ1-2,ASSLFSGGYGYT
TRBV5-1,TRBJ2-5,ASRLSETQY
TRBV5-1,TRBJ2-1,ASRREGRQEQF
TRBV5-1,TRBJ2-1,ASSPPTLDEQF
TRBV25-1,TRBJ2-3,ASSDDRARTYTQY
TRBV2,TRBJ1-5,ASSSRRNSNQPQH
TRBV5-1,TRBJ2-6,ASSLVQVSGANVLT
TRBV5-5,TRBJ2-7,ASSFRTVPGLPNHEQY
TRBV18,TRBJ2-1,ASSQRQGATYNEQF
TRBV20-1,TRBJ1-5,SAGGTRNQPQH
TRBV9,TRBJ1-1,ASSPRTGRDTEAF
TRBV11-1,TRBJ2-1,ASSLDREEGNEQF
TRBV5-1,TRBJ1-1,ATSWMTGGDEAF
TRBV5-1,TRBJ2-1,ASSLEAVSSYNEQF
TRBV10-3,TRBJ2-5,AIGGQGVQETQY
TRBV7-9,TRBJ2-3,ASSSPGVKDTQY
TRBV27,TRBJ1-5,ASKVSINQPQH
TRBV7-9,TRBJ1-6,ASSLVTGQVSGSPLH
TRBV12-3/TRBV12-4,TRBJ1-1,ASSPRTGTAF
TRBV7-8,TRBJ1-2,ASSFGGDGYT
TRBV2,TRBJ2-3,ASRRGGETAARADTQY
TRBV12-3/TRBV12-4,TRBJ2-7,ASSRQGGNYEQY
TRBV10-1,TRBJ2-2,ASSDRVFSGGELF
TRBV27,TRBJ2-5,ASKKWTRQETQY
TRBV18,TRBJ1-3,ASSPQPNSGNTIY
TRBV29-1,TRBJ2-3,SVREGQGIHDTQY
TRBV7-9,TRBJ2-3,ASSYPLRDTQY
TRBV14,TRBJ2-3,ASSQGWGTDTQY
TRBV27,TRBJ2-7,ASSLQSSYEQY